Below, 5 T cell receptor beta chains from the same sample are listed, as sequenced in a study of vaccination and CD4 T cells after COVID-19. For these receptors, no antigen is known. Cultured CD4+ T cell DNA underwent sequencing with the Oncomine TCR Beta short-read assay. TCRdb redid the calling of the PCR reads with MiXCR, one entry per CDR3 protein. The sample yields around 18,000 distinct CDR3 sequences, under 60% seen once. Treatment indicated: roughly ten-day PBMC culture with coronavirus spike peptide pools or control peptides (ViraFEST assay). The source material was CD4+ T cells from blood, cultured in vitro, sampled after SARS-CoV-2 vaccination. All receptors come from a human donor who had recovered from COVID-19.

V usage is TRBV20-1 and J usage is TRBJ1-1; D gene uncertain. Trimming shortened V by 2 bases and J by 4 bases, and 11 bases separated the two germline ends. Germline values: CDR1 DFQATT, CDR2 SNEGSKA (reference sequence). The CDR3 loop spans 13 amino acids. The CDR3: CSARTSVVTEAFF. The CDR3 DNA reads TGCAGTGCTAGAACTTCAGTGGTCACTGAAGCTTTCTTT.

The CDR3 protein is CAWNTGTANSPLHF. Written as DNA, the CDR3 is TGTGCCTGGAACACCGGGACAGCAAATTCACCCCTCCACTTT. The genes are TRBV30 and TRBJ1-6, with 7 bases aligning to TRBD1. The germline V gene encodes CDR1 GTSNPN and CDR2 SVGIG (reference sequence). There are 14 residues in the CDR3. V shed 4 bases, J shed 7 bases, and the junction held 7 bases outside the gene matches. The full variable domain, rest sourced from reference TRBV30 and TRBJ1-6, is SQTIHQWPATLVQPVGSPLSLECTVEGTSNPNLYWYRQAAGRGLQLLFYSVGIGQISSEVPQNLSASRPQDRQFILSSKKLLLSDSGFYLCAWNTGTANSPLHFGNGTRLTVT.

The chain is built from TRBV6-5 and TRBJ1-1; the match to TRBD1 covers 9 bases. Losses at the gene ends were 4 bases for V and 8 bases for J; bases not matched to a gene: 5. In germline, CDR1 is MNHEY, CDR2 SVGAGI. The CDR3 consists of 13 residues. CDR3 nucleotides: TGTGCCAGCAGTTTTGACAGGGGGTCCGAAGCTTTCTTT. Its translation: CASSFDRGSEAFF.

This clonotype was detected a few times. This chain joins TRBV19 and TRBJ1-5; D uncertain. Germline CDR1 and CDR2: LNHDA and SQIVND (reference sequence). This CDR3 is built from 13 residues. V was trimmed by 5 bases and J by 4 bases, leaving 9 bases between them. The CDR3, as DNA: TGTGCCAGTAGTGCCGACCGTAATCAGCCCCAGCATTTT. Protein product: CASSADRNQPQHF.

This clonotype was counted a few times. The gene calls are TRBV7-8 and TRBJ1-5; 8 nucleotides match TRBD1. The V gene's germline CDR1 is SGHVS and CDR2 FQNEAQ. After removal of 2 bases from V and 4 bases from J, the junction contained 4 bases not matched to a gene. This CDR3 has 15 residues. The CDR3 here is CASSLRDRSNQPQHF. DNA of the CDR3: TGTGCCAGCAGCTTAAGGGACAGGAGTAATCAGCCCCAGCATTTT.